This T cell receptor beta chain was sequenced in a study of CXCR3 chemokines and chemotherapy response in bladder cancer. This clonotype qualifies as large. Trimming cost V 6 bases and J 2 bases, with 14 bases left between them. The germline CDR1 and CDR2 sequences are MNHNS and SASEGT. This CDR3 spans 14 amino acids. TCRdb reanalysed the PCR reads using MiXCR and keeps one entry per CDR3 protein. Of fewer than 3,500 distinct CDR3 sequences listed, 25% to 30% are singletons. This clonotype was sampled from a human donor with bladder cancer that did not respond to neoadjuvant chemotherapy. The gene calls are TRBV6-1 and TRBJ2-7; a possible D gene is TRBD1 (5 bases). Specimen collection occurred from a patient whose treatment included neoadjuvant chemotherapy. CDR3 sequence: CASRPRVTAYEQYF. CDR3 nucleotide sequence: TGTGCCAGCAGGCCCCGGGTGACAGCCTACGAGCAGTACTTC.